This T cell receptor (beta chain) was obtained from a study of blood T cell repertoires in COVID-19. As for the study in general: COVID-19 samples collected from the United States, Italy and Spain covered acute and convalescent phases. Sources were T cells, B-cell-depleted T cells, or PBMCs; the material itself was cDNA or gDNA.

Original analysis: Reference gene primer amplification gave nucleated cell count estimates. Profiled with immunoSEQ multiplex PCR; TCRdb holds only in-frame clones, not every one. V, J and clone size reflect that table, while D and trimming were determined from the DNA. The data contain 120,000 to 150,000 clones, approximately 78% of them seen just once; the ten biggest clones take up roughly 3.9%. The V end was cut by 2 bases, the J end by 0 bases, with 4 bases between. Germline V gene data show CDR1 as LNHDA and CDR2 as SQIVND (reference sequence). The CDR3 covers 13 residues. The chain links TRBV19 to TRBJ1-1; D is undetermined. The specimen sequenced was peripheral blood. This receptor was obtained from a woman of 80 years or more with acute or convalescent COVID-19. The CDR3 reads CASSIIVNTEAFF. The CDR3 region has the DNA TGTGCCAGTAGTATAATCGTGAACACTGAAGCTTTCTTT.